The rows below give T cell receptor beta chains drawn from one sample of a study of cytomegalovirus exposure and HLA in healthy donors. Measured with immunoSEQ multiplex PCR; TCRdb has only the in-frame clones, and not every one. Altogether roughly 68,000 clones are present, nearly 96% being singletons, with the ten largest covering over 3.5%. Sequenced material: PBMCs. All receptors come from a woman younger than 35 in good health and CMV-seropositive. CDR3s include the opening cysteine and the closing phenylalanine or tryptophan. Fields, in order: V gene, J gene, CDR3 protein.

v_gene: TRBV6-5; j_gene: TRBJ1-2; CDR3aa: CASCTGLANYGYTF
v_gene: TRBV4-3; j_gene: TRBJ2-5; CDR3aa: CASSQASGRRETQYF
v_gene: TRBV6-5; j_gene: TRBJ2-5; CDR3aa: CASSRLAGGETQYF
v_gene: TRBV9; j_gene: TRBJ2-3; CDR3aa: CASSPRARGTGTTSTDTQYF
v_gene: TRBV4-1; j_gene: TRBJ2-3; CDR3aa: CASSQGSLAGGASDTQYF
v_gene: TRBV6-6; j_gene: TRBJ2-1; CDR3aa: CAISTSGSYNEQFF
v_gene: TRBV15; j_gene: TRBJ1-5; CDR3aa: CATSSLTGADGTNQPQHF
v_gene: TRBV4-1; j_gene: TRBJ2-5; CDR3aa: CASSERVLAGVESETQYF
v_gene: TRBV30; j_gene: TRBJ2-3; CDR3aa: CAWTSGSTDTQYF
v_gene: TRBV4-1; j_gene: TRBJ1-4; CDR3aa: CASSPKGQEGGEKLFF
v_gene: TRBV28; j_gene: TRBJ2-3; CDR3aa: CASSFHRGTSNTDTQYF
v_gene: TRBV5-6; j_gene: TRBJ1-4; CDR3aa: CASSLWATANEKLFF
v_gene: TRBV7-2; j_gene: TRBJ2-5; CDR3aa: CASSLVWGDQETQYF
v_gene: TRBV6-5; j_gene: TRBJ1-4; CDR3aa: CASSYEEYGGKLFF
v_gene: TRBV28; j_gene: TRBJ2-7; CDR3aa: CASSLHAGAEQYF
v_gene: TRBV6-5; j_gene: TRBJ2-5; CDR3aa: CAPTGQGGHETQYF
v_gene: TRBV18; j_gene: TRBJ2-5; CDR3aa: CASSPSAASSKETQYF
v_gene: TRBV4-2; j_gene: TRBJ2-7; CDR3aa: CASSQAGGGYLSSYEQYF
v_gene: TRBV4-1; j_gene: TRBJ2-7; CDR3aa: CASSQGAGGSEQYF
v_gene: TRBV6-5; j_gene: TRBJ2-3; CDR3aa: CASRLRGTSTDTQYF
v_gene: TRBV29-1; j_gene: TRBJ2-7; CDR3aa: CSAAQGMYEQYF
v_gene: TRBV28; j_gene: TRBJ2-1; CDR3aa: CASGRGITYNEQFF
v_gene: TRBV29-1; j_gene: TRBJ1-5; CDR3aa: CSVGGAVNQPQHF
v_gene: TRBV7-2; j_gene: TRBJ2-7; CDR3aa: CASSYQGAREQYF
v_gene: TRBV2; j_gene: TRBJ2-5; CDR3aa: CASSEGRLAGGQETQYF
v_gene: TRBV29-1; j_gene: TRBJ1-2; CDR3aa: CSVEAGEGYTF
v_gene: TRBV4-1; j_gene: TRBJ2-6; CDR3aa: CASKGLAGDGANVLTF
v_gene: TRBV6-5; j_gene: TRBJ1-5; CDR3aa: CASSTGFLSNQPQHF
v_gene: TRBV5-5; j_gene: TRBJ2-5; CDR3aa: CASSLEGLAAETQYF
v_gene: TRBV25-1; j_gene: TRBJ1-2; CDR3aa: CASSAPTAIIGGYTF
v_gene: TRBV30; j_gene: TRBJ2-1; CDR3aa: CAWSGLAGGHNEQFF
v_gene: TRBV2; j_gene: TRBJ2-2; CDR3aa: CASSEARAYGELFF
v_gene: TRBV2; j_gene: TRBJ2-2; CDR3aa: CASGRENTGELFF
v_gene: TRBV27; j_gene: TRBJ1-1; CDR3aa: CASRQGQISNTEAFF
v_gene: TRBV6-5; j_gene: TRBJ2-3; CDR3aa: CASSLVGGSVYDTQYF
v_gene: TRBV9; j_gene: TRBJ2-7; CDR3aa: CASSGGSSYEQYF